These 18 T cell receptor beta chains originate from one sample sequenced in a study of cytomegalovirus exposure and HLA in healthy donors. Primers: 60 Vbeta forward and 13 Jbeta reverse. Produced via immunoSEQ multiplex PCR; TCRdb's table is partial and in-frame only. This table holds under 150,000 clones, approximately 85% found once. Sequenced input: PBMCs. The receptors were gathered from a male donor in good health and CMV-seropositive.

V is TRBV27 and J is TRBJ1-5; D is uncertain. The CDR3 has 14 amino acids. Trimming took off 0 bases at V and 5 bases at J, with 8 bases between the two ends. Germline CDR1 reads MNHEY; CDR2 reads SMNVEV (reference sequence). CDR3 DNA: TGTGCCAGCAGTTTATCAGCAGACTATCAGCCCCAGCATTTT. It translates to CASSLSADYQPQHF.

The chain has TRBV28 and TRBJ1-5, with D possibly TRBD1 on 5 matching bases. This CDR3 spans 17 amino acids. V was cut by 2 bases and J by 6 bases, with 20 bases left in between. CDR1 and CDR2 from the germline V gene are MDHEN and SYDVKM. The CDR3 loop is CASSLGQGRPLSQPQHF. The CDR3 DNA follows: TGTGCCAGCAGTTTAGGGCAGGGAAGGCCCCTGAGTCAGCCCCAGCATTTT.

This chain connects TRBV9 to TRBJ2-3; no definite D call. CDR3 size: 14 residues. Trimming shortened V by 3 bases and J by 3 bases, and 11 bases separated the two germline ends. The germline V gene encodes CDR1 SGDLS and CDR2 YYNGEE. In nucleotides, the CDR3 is TGTGCCAGCAGCGCCGCTCGGTCGACAGATACGCAGTATTTT. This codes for CASSAARSTDTQYF.

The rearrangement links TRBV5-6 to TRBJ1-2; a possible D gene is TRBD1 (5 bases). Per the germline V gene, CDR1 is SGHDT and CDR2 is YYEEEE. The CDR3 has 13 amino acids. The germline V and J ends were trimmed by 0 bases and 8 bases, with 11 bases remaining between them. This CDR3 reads CASSLAPGNGYTF. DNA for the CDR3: TGTGCCAGCAGCTTGGCCCCAGGGAACGGCTACACCTTC.

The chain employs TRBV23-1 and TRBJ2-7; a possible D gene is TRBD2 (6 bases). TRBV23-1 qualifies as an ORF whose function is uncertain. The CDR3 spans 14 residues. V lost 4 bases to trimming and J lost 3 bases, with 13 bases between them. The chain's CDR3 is CASSRRKEGYEQYF. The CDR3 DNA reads TGCGCCAGCAGTCGGAGAAAGGAGGGCTACGAGCAGTACTTC.

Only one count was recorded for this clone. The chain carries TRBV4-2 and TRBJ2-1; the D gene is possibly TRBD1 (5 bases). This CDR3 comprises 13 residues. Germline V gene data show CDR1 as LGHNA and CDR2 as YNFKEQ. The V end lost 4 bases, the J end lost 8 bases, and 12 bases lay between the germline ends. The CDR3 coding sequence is TGTGCCAGCAGCCTCCCGACAGAAGATGAGCAGTTCTTC. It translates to CASSLPTEDEQFF.

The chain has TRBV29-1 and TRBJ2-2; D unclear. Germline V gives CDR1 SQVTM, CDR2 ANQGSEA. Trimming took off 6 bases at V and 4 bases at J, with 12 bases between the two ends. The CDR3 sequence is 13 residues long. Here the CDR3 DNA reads TGCAGCGTAGACCCCTCGGGCACCGGGGAGCTGTTTTTT. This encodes CSVDPSGTGELFF.

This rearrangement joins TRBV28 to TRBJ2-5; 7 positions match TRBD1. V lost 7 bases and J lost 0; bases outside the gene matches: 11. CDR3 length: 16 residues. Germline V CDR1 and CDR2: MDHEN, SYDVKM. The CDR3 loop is CASTRFGTENQETQYF. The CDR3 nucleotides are TGTGCCAGCACCCGATTCGGGACAGAGAACCAAGAGACCCAGTACTTC.

The CDR3 region is CATSRGPGNEQFF. The CDR3 nucleotides read TGTGCCACCAGCAGAGGCCCGGGCAATGAGCAGTTCTTC. The chain recombines TRBV15 with TRBJ2-1; D gene uncertain. The CDR3 has 13 amino acids. Trimming removed 1 base at V and 6 bases at J, with 7 bases between. Germline values: CDR1 LNHNV, CDR2 YYDKDF (reference sequence).

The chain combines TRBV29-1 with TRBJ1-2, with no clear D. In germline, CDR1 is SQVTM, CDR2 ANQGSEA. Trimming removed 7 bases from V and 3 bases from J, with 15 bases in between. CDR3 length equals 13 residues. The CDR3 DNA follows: TGCAGCGCCGGGGAGGGTTCCGACTATGGCTACACCTTC. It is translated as CSAGEGSDYGYTF.

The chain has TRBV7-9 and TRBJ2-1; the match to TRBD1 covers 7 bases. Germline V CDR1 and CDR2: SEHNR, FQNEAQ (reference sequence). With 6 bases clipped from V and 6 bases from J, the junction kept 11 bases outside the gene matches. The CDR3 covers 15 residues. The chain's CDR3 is CASREGGLGSNEQFF. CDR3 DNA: TGTGCCAGCAGGGAAGGGGGCCTAGGGTCCAATGAGCAGTTCTTC.

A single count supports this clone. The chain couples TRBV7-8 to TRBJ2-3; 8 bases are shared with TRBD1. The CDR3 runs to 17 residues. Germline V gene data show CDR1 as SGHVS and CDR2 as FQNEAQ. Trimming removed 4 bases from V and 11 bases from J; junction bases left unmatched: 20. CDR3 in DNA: TGTGCCAGCAGCTCACATCCGGGACAGGTTACCTCATACGGGCAGTATTTT. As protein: CASSSHPGQVTSYGQYF.

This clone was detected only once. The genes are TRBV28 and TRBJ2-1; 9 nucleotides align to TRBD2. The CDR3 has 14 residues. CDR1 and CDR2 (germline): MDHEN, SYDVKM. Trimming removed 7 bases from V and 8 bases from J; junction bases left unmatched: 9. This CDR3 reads CASTTTSGADEQFF. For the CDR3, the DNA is TGTGCCAGCACCACGACTAGCGGAGCGGATGAGCAGTTCTTC.

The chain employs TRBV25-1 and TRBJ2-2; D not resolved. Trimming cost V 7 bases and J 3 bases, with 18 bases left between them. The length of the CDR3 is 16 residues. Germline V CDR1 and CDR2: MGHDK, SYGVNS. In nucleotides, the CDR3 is TGTGCCAGCAACCCGGCGGTCGGAGAGGACACCGGGGAGCTGTTTTTT. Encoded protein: CASNPAVGEDTGELFF.

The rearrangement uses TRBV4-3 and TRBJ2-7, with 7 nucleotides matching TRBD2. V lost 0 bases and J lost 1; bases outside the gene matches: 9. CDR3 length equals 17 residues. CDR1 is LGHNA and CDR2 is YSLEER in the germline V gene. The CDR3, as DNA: TGCGCCAGCAGCCAAGATGGCTTTCAGGGAGGGTCCTACGAGCAGTACTTC. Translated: CASSQDGFQGGSYEQYF.

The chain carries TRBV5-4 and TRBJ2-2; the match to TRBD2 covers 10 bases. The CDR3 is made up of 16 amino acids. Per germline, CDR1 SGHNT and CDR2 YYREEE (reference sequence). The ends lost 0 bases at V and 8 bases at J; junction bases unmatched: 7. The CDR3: CASSLGLAGVSGELFF. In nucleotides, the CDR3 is TGTGCCAGCAGCTTGGGTCTAGCGGGAGTCTCTGGGGAGCTGTTTTTT.

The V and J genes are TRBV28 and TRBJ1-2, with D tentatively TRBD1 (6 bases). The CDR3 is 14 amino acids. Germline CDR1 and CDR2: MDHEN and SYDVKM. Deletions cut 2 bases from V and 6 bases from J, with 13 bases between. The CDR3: CASSLTGPRDGYTF. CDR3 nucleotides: TGTGCCAGCAGTTTAACAGGGCCCAGAGATGGCTACACCTTC.

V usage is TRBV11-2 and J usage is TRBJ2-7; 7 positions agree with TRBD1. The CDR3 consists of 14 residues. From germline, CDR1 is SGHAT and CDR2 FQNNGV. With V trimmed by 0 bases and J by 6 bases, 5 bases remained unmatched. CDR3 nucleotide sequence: TGTGCCAGCAGCTTAGAGGACAGGAGGTTCGAGCAGTACTTC. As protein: CASSLEDRRFEQYF.